Given below is one T cell receptor (beta chain) in context. The antigen this receptor binds is unknown. No much larger clone exists at a distance of one base, and base qualities are not known. TCR CDR3 regions were amplified from genomic DNA by multiplex PCR using the deep immunoSEQ assay. Extracted genomic DNA from each cell subset was distributed evenly across all wells of several immunoSEQ 96-well plates, and each plate was treated as a replicate. Each replicate PCR for sorted subsets received about 220 ng genomic DNA, equal to roughly 33,000 T cell genomes. The purified libraries were quantified using a Qubit 3.0 fluorometer, sized with a Bioanalyzer 2100, and then quantified again using the KAPA Library Quantification kit. Each immunoSEQ 96-well plate was sequenced on its own single-read 150-cycle Illumina NextSeq 550 flow cell. The original methods were these. Because the immunoSEQ output included only junctional sequences and no quality scores, the filtering could not be the same as the filtering used for full-length reads. Sequences were annotated with PyIR, a Python wrapper for IgBLAST v1.9, and V/J genes and CDR3 were assigned using IMGT germline references. Any read was removed if the V/J assignment was weak (E-value above 1e-6), the CDR3 was missing, or the read contained stop codons, out-of-frame junctions, or ambiguous translated residues. V3J clonotypes were defined as sequences sharing an identical inferred V gene, J gene, and CDR3 amino acid sequence. Percentage overlap between repertoires was calculated by dividing the number of shared unique clonotypes by the size of the smaller repertoire. Repertoire richness was assessed with RTK rarefaction, the Chao1 estimator, and Recon v2.1 estimates of unobserved clonotypes. For all TCRbeta clonotypes obtained by the gDNA method from a few donors, generation probabilities were computed with OLGA. Held by TCRdb, this immuneACCESS table contains in-frame sequences only and omits some clones. Under half of the omission traces to an unresolved V gene where checked; the cause of the rest is unknown. V and J calls plus clone size are reproduced from that table; the DNA served to infer D and trimming. The sample records about 2.1 million clones, 90% to 95% of which are singletons. Jointly, the top ten make up over 1.5% of the sample.

The data stem from a study of shared clonotypes between healthy human individuals (dated by TCRdb to 2018 to 2021). Describing the broader study: Two women and a few men aged 18 to 49 years were included in the cohort. Different laboratories and diverse techniques were used to prepare libraries and sequence TCR repertoires, to increase sequencing depth and limit assay-specific biases. The study deeply sequenced blood TCR repertoires of several healthy adults to estimate repertoire size and the extent of clonotype sharing between individuals. Each donor's leukapheresis produced roughly between about 0.9 and 9.5 billion PBMCs. For each donor, CD4 naive and CD4 memory were each run on three plates, CD8 naive on two plates, and CD8 memory on one plate. Summary of the overall study and its limitations: Compared with non-shared clonotypes, the clonotypes found in all four sorted-subset donors had higher generation probabilities. The small number of donors limited the genetic and exposure-history diversity represented. Naive subsets generally had larger estimated clonotype richness than memory subsets. Pairwise subsampling led to the expectation that sequencing depth would affect the degree of clonotype sharing among donors. Sampling was restricted to blood, and TCR repertoires in tissues likely differ from the TCR repertoires found in blood. Sharing across four donors was observed for approximately 4.6% of naive CD4, less than 4% of naive CD8, over 2% of memory CD4, and around 0.42% of memory CD8 clonotypes. Even with the large sequencing depth, rarefaction of the sorted-subset datasets indicated that sequencing was incomplete.

Including the terminal cysteine and phenylalanine, the CDR3 comprises 16 residues. The sequence is cut down to CDR3 DNA, 48 bases in frame from base 1. V loses 3 bases of germline sequence and J loses 4 bases, and the interval between the two ends is 18 bases. Per the germline V gene, MDHEN is the CDR1 and SYDVKM is the CDR2. CD8 naive samples were obtained by positive selection for CCR7 among CD45RO-negative cells, yielding a CD45RA+CCR7+ population from which TemRA cells were excluded. Healthy HIV-negative adults with no recently reported acute infections or vaccinations were included as donors. Only Caucasian adults living in Nashville, Tennessee, USA were represented among the donors. Blood was obtained by leukapheresis, after which PBMCs were separated by Ficoll-Histopaque density gradient centrifugation and cryopreserved in liquid nitrogen vapor phase. Analytical flow cytometry was used to check the purity and quantity of each magnetically sorted T cell population. Each sorted fraction had its genomic DNA isolated and then quantified by UV absorbance on a Nanodrop 2000c.

The rearranged segments are TRBV28 and TRBJ1-2; the D gene lacks a confident call. Sequencing was done on a sample of naive CD8+ T cells from PBMCs. In light of the paper, this sample's cell subset or site label describes: CD45RA+CCR7+. The sequence was collected from a young man in good health. Some clones in this sample may be carry-over from other donors' samples. The CDR3 protein sequence reads: CASSFVGTEVRYGYTF. The nucleotides read TGTGCCAGCAGTTTCGTTGGAACGGAGGTCCGCTATGGCTACACCTTC.